This T cell receptor (beta chain) came from a study of PD-1 blockade in classical Hodgkin lymphoma. Following autologous stem cell transplantation, relapse occurred in every patient, and exposure to brentuximab vedotin varied. Magnetic negative selection of thawed PBMCs yielded the CD8+ T cells. This clone has a handful of counts. Looked up from germline, CDR1 is DFQATT and CDR2 is SNEGSKA (reference sequence). Between the trimmed V and J ends, which lost 3 bases and 4 bases, there was a span of 6 bases. This CDR3 is 11 amino acids long. Profiled with immunoSEQ multiplex PCR; TCRdb holds only in-frame clones, not every one. The table lists around 13,000 clones, more than 60% of them singletons, with roughly a quarter in the top ten.

The origin of this receptor is a human donor with classical Hodgkin lymphoma. This chain connects TRBV20-1 to TRBJ1-1; the D is unclear. Sequencing was performed on CD8+ T cells from blood, taken at baseline. CDR3 sequence reads: CSARMVTEAFF. The CDR3 DNA sequence: TGCAGTGCTAGGATGGTCACTGAAGCTTTCTTT.